This TCR beta chain was identified in a study of spatial heterogeneity in lung cancer (dated by TCRdb to the late 2010s). Regarding the research as a whole: Beta-chain transcripts were consistently detected in greater numbers than alpha-chain transcripts, which likely reflects a higher abundance of beta-chain transcripts. In the raw uncorrected reads, each unique combination of TCR and UMI appeared more than ten times on average. In tumor regions, TCR transcript counts showed a strong correlation with a T cell transcriptional module score from matched bulk RNA-seq. Both alpha and beta chains were TCR-sequenced in samples taken at surgery, namely 220 tumor regions, around 64 matched nontumor lung samples and a few dozen PBMC samples. The study linked features of the TCR repertoire to counts of nonsynonymous mutations, which were determined by whole-exome sequencing of tumor tissue. The study quantitatively compared TCR alpha and beta repertoires across multiple tumor regions, matched nontumor lung and blood in non-small cell lung cancer. Overall study outcomes, separate from this receptor: TCR-seq coverage of tumor T cells was estimated to be only around 7.3% for alpha chains and about 13% for beta chains. The tumor nonsynonymous mutation count correlated with the number of expanded alpha and beta TCRs within the tumor. The count of ubiquitous expanded TCRs correlated with the count of ubiquitous nonsynonymous mutations, and the count of regional expanded TCRs correlated with the count of regional nonsynonymous mutations. Confirming at a functional level the hypothesis that regional TCRs recognize regional mutations was considered to require additional single-cell paired TCR alpha and beta sequencing.

This clonotype occurred many times. Its recognized antigen is unknown. Base qualities were left out, and no much larger clone turns up one base away. Library prep was done by 5' RACE. Instrument on record: NextSeq 500. In the TCR library protocol, a unique molecular identifier was attached to each TCR cDNA molecule so that PCR and sequencing errors could be corrected. From the authors' description of their analysis: Decombinator tools were used for TCR identification, UMI-based error correction and CDR3 extraction. TCRs above a frequency of 2 per 1,000, corresponding to the top 1% of the tumor frequency distribution, were defined as expanded. Expanded tumor TCRs statistically deemed absent (corrected P<0.05) from at least one tumor region were classed as regional, and all other expanded tumor TCRs were classed as ubiquitous. Each repertoire was subsampled 100 times to 5,000 TCRs, after which Renyi diversity was computed with the R vegan package. To build CDR3 similarity networks, amino acid triplet string-kernel similarity was used, and CDR3s were connected when their pairwise similarity was above 0.82. TCRdb reran the public reads through fastp at Q25 and MiXCR, keeping productive beta chains. Entries that share a CDR3 protein sequence are merged under the most common genes and DNA. V and J calls and clone size were set by TCRdb, not the authors. Counted in this sample were around 95,000 distinct CDR3 sequences; 4% to 4.5% of them appeared once. Clones ranked in the top ten supply approximately 21% of the sample.

The germline V gene specifies MDHEN as CDR1 and SYDVKM as CDR2. V lost 3 bases and J lost 2 bases, and the count of bases not matched to a germline gene is 11. Its CDR3 holds 17 amino acids, cysteine through phenylalanine. The only DNA kept is the CDR3, 51 bases in frame from the first base. The meaning of the sample's time point label: sample taken at primary tumor resection. Samples were obtained from around 72 patients with early-stage, untreated non-small cell lung cancer from the lung TRACERx cohort. Whole RNA extracted from tumor and nontumor lung tissue, or from cryopreserved PBMC samples, was used for TCR sequencing without cell sorting. Only patients with enough RNA available from two or more tumor regions were chosen for TCR sequencing. Before selection, tumor and adjacent nontumor lung specimens were reviewed by a lung pathologist.

The V and J segments used are TRBV28 and TRBJ1-2, with 8 bases matching TRBD1. This TCR was recovered from a male donor with early-stage non-small cell lung cancer. The sequencing used lung tumor tissue, collected at surgery. The CDR3 reads as follows: CASSFLGQGGPNYGYTF. The DNA is TGTGCCAGCAGTTTCCTTGGACAGGGTGGTCCCAACTATGGCTACACCTTC.